This T cell receptor (beta chain) was captured in a study of T-cell memory formation after mild COVID-19. About the study: Largely, TCR clusters stayed within a single donor.

This clonotype was counted a few times. Its antigen is unidentified. Findings of the study overall: The authors did not confirm SARS-CoV-2 specificity of second-wave clones peaking day 37. Balance between CD4 and CD8 was seen in clones contracting day 15 to 85, and a CD4+ lean was seen in later expanders.

TCR alpha and TCR beta cDNA libraries carrying sample barcodes and UMIs came from 5'RACE with constant-segment primers. TCRdb re-derived calls from the 5' RACE reads in MiXCR, one entry per CDR3 protein. Of around 200,000 distinct CDR3 sequences in the sample, about 10% were seen once. This CDR3 region has 16 residues. Looked up from germline, CDR1 is LGHNA and CDR2 is YNFKEQ. J gave up 3 bases and V 1 base, and 2 bases lay outside the gene matches. The sequenced sample was PBMCs or a T cell subset sorted from them (not recorded which). This sequence was found in a man aged 18 to 29 who had mild COVID-19 (a few samples of this study predate the infection). Cell type and time point are not known. The rearrangement joins TRBV4-2 to TRBJ2-3; 12 bases map to TRBD2. The CDR3 loop is CASSQALAGGTDTQYF. DNA for the CDR3: TGTGCCAGCAGCCAAGCACTAGCGGGGGGTACAGATACGCAGTATTTT.